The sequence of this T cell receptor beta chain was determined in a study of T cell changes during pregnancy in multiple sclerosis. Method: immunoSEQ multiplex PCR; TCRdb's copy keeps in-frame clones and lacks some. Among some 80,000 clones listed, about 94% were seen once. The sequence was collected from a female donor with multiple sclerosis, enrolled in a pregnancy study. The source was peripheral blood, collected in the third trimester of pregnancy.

DNA for the CDR3: TGTGCCAGTAGTAGTCTCAGGGGCCCCTCTGGCTACACCTTC. Translating it yields CASSSLRGPSGYTF. V usage is TRBV19 and J usage is TRBJ1-2; a weak D match, TRBD1 (6 bases). Trimming pared 4 bases from V and 7 bases from J, leaving 16 bases between. Germline lookup yields CDR1 LNHDA and CDR2 SQIVND (reference sequence). CDR3 length: 14 amino acids. Filled out from reference TRBV19 and TRBJ1-2, the complete variable domain reads DGGITQSPKYLFRKEGQNVTLSCEQNLNHDAMYWYRQDPGQGLRLIYYSQIVNDFQKGDIAEGYSVSREKKESFPLTVTSAQKNPTAFYLCASSSLRGPSGYTFGSGTRLTVV.